These 26 T cell receptor beta chains came from one sample sequenced in a study of blood T cell repertoires in COVID-19. Using immunoSEQ multiplex PCR, the repertoire was profiled, and TCRdb retains in-frame clones only, with some absent. The table lists approximately 330,000 clones, 90% of them singletons, with around 1% in the top ten. The sample consisted of peripheral blood. The receptors come from a woman in her thirties or forties with COVID-19, enrolled during active disease.

The chain couples TRBV7-8 to TRBJ1-5; 8 bases line up with TRBD1. Germline V gene data show CDR1 as SGHVS and CDR2 as FQNEAQ. CDR3 size: 19 residues. The ends lost 5 bases at V and 3 bases at J; junction bases unmatched: 18. The CDR3 bases are TGTGCCAGCAGCCCCGTCCCGTTGCTGGACAGGGTGGTCAATCAGCCCCAGCATTTT. Translating gives CASSPVPLLDRVVNQPQHF.

J is TRBJ1-5 and V is TRBV19; D is unclear. V was trimmed by 6 bases and J by 3 bases, leaving 12 bases between them. The CDR3 is 14 residues long. Germline CDR1 reads LNHDA; CDR2 reads SQIVND (reference sequence). CDR3 sequence (DNA): TGTGCCAGTAGGTCCGGGTTCCCCAATCAGCCCCAGCATTTT. Translated: CASRSGFPNQPQHF.

The chain uses TRBV18 and TRBJ2-5; perhaps TRBD1 as D (5 bases). Near its end, the DNA agrees better with TRBJ2-7, so the J call may be wrong. Per germline, CDR1 KGHSH and CDR2 LQKENI. The CDR3 is 14 amino acids. The CDR3 region has the DNA TGTGCCAGCTCACCAAGGCCGGACAACTACGAGCAGTACTTC. Amino acids: CASSPRPDNYEQYF.

This chain links TRBV5-1 with TRBJ1-1; D is possibly TRBD1 (6 bases). V was trimmed by 3 bases and J by 0 bases, leaving 12 bases between them. Germline CDR1 and CDR2: SGHRS and YFSETQ. The CDR3 has 15 amino acids. In DNA form, the CDR3 reads TGCGCCAGCAGCTCTACTACAGGGTTGAACACTGAAGCTTTCTTT. It codes for CASSSTTGLNTEAFF.

This sequence joins TRBV7-2 and TRBJ1-2; TRBD1 matches at 8 bases. This CDR3 comprises 16 residues. From germline, CDR1 is SGHTA and CDR2 FQGNSA. Trimming cost V 5 bases and J 5 bases; bases outside gene matches: 13. The CDR3 coding sequence is TGTGCCAGCAGCATCCCGGACAGGGTTGAGAGGTATGGCTACACCTTC. This gives the protein CASSIPDRVERYGYTF.

The J gene is TRBJ2-2, the V gene TRBV6-4; 8 positions match TRBD2. The CDR3 covers 14 residues. The J segment lost 6 bases and the V segment lost 5 bases, leaving 5 bases of the junction unmatched. The germline V gene has CDR1 MRHNA and CDR2 SNTAGT. In DNA form, the CDR3 reads TGTGCCAGCAGTCCCGGGACTAGATCCGGGGAGCTGTTTTTT. This sequence encodes CASSPGTRSGELFF.

The chain links TRBV28 to TRBJ1-1; D gene uncertain. Germline-derived CDR1 and CDR2 are MDHEN and SYDVKM. With 3 bases removed from V and 4 bases from J, the gap between germline ends came to 9 bases. This CDR3 spans 13 amino acids. CDR3 residues: CASSFNELTEAFF. DNA for the CDR3: TGTGCCAGCAGTTTTAATGAGCTCACTGAAGCTTTCTTT.

The sample holds one count of this clone. V and J are TRBV11-2 and TRBJ2-1; possible D gene TRBD1, 6 bases. Trimming removed 1 base from V and 9 bases from J, with 13 bases in between. Germline CDR1 reads SGHAT; CDR2 reads FQNNGV. The CDR3 contains 14 residues. The DNA of the CDR3 is TGTGCCAGCAGCTTAGGGAGTTTAGGGGGTGAGCAGTTCTTC. Its protein product is CASSLGSLGGEQFF. Complete variable domain (other parts from reference TRBV11-2 and TRBJ2-1): EAGVAQSPRYKIIEKRQSVAFWCNPISGHATLYWYQQILGQGPKLLIQFQNNGVVDDSQLPKDRFSAERLKGVDSTLKIQPAKLEDSAVYLCASSLGSLGGEQFFGPGTRLTVL.

Comment on this clone: Other DNA sequences of this sample code for an identical CDR3. This chain joins TRBV7-2 and TRBJ2-4; 8 bases map to TRBD1. This CDR3 has 17 amino acids. Germline trimming cut 1 base from V and 0 bases from J; bases unmatched to any gene: 5. CDR1 SGHTA and CDR2 FQGNSA come from the germline V gene. CDR3 residues: CASSLGTGTIAKNIQYF. The DNA for the CDR3 is TGTGCCAGCAGCTTAGGGACAGGGACCATAGCCAAAAACATTCAGTACTTC. The complete variable domain, with remaining parts taken from reference TRBV7-2 and TRBJ2-4, reads GAGVSQSPSNKVTEKGKDVELRCDPISGHTALYWYRQSLGQGLEFLIYFQGNSAPDKSGLPSDRFSAERTGGSVSTLTIQRTQQEDSAVYLCASSLGTGTIAKNIQYFGAGTRLSVL.

The chain recombines TRBV27 with TRBJ2-2, with TRBD2 as a possible D gene (7 bases). The germline gives CDR1 MNHEY, CDR2 SMNVEV (reference sequence). This CDR3 is built from 16 residues. V lost 7 bases to trimming and J lost 9 bases, with 24 bases between them. As DNA, the CDR3 is TGTGCCAGCACCCCGTCGGGGGGCGAGGAGGTCTGGGAGCTGTTTTTT. This translates into CASTPSGGEEVWELFF.

This chain links TRBV28 with TRBJ1-2; 9 bases agree with TRBD1. This CDR3 has 15 amino acids. Germline lookup yields CDR1 MDHEN and CDR2 SYDVKM. V lost 6 bases, J lost 5 bases, and 10 bases stayed unmatched. CDR3 loop: CASRLSIDRGYGYTF. The CDR3 nucleotides are TGTGCCAGCAGATTGTCTATAGACAGGGGGTATGGCTACACCTTC.

J is TRBJ1-1 and V is TRBV16; TRBD1 matches 7 bases. The trim removed 6 bases at V and 6 bases at J, leaving 4 bases unmatched. The germline V gene encodes CDR1 KGHSY and CDR2 FQNENV. CDR3 size: 12 residues. The CDR3 DNA follows: TGTGCCAGCAGGAAGGGGGCGGCTGAAGCTTTCTTT. Translated, it gives CASRKGAAEAFF.

This clone occurred a few times. The chain carries TRBV4-3 and TRBJ1-1, with a possible D match to TRBD1 (5 bases). Deletions cut 0 bases from V and 7 bases from J, with 15 bases between. The CDR3 contains 15 residues. Germline-derived CDR1 and CDR2 are LGHNA and YSLEER. Written as DNA, the CDR3 is TGCGCCAGCAGCCAAGACCCAGGGCATAGGAATGAAGCTTTCTTT. Protein sequence: CASSQDPGHRNEAFF.

V is TRBV30 and J is TRBJ1-2; D ambiguous. V lost 0 bases to trimming and J lost 4 bases, with 12 bases between them. The length of the CDR3 is 14 residues. The germline V gene has CDR1 GTSNPN and CDR2 SVGIG (reference sequence). The DNA of the CDR3 is TGTGCCTGGAGTGTCACTGGCGGACTCTATGGCTACACCTTC. Protein: CAWSVTGGLYGYTF.

The V and J genes are TRBV6-5 and TRBJ1-1; TRBD1 is a possible D gene (6 bases). This CDR3 is built from 13 residues. Germline CDR1 and CDR2: MNHEY and SVGAGI. Trimming left V 8 bases short and J 3 bases short, with 13 bases between. CDR3 amino acids: CASSGQLYTEAFF. The CDR3 bases are TGTGCCAGCTCCGGACAGCTCTACACTGAAGCTTTCTTT.

This chain uses TRBV4-1 with TRBJ2-6; D not certain. Germline V gene data show CDR1 as MGHRA and CDR2 as YSYEKL. This CDR3 comprises 15 residues. Deletions cut 0 bases from V and 4 bases from J, with 7 bases between. Here the CDR3 reads CASSQDPPGANVLTF. The CDR3 nucleotides read TGCGCCAGCAGCCAAGATCCCCCAGGGGCCAACGTCCTGACTTTC.

The chain carries TRBV19 and TRBJ2-3; D not certain. Between the trimmed V and J ends, which lost 6 bases and 2 bases, there was a span of 12 bases. The CDR3 loop spans 14 amino acids. The germline gives CDR1 LNHDA, CDR2 SQIVND (reference sequence). CDR3 loop: CASRPQVVTDTQYF. Written as DNA, the CDR3 is TGTGCCAGTAGGCCGCAGGTAGTCACAGATACGCAGTATTTT.

On this clone itself: Relative to the germline gene, one junction end is altered; a read error may explain this. The chain joins TRBV11-3 to TRBJ2-1, with D possibly TRBD2 on 5 matching bases. The germline CDR1 and CDR2 sequences are SGHNT and YENEEA. This CDR3 has 15 amino acids. CDR3: CASSLAGSSYNEQLF. CDR3 sequence (DNA): TGTGCCAGCAGCTTAGCGGGAAGCTCCTACAATGAGCAGCTCTTC.

The chain is built from TRBV5-1 and TRBJ2-6, with 7 bases that match TRBD1. V shed 4 bases, J shed 0 bases, and the junction held 10 bases outside the gene matches. This CDR3 comprises 18 residues. Germline CDR1 is SGHRS and CDR2 is YFSETQ. CDR3 coding DNA: TGCGCCAGCAGCCAGGAGGACAGGCGACTCTCTGGGGCCAACGTCCTGACTTTC. It specifies CASSQEDRRLSGANVLTF.

The V call is TRBV5-1, the J call TRBJ2-7, with TRBD2 as a possible D gene (5 bases). CDR1 is SGHRS and CDR2 is YFSETQ in the germline V gene. This CDR3 contains 12 residues. The V end was cut by 7 bases, the J end by 1 base, with 9 bases between. CDR3 DNA: TGCGCCAGCGCGAGGGTTTCCTACGAGCAGTACTTC. It encodes CASARVSYEQYF.

The chain has TRBV5-1 and TRBJ1-1, with D possibly TRBD1 on 6 matching bases. The V end lost 2 bases, the J end lost 1 base, and 12 bases lay between the germline ends. The germline V gene encodes CDR1 SGHRS and CDR2 YFSETQ. The CDR3 runs 15 residues. CDR3 sequence: CASSFGTPENTEAFF. In nucleotides, the CDR3 is TGCGCCAGCAGCTTCGGGACACCGGAGAACACTGAAGCTTTCTTT.

The chain recombines TRBV7-2 with TRBJ1-2; no reliable D call. Germline V gene lookup returns CDR1 SGHTA and CDR2 FQGNSA. Trimming cost V 4 bases and J 8 bases, with 14 bases left between them. The CDR3 is 13 residues long. The CDR3 spells CASSYSGSEGYTF. DNA of the CDR3: TGTGCCAGCAGCTATAGTGGTTCGGAGGGCTACACCTTC.

V gene TRBV19 combines with J gene TRBJ2-3; D gene unclear. V shed 2 bases and J shed 6 bases, with 15 bases lying between them. This CDR3 comprises 15 residues. CDR1 is LNHDA and CDR2 is SQIVND in the germline V gene (reference sequence). The DNA for the CDR3 is TGTGCCAGTAGTATATTCGGCCCAGGCAGCGATACGCAGTATTTT. Translating it yields CASSIFGPGSDTQYF.

This chain links TRBV6-2 or TRBV6-3 with TRBJ2-1; 11 bases match TRBD2. Germline values: CDR1 MNHEY, CDR2 SVGEGT. Trimming removed 1 base from V and 7 bases from J; junction bases left unmatched: 12. This CDR3 is built from 18 residues. CDR3 amino acids: CASSYYQPGLAGTNEQFF. The CDR3 nucleotides are TGTGCCAGCAGTTACTATCAACCTGGACTAGCGGGTACAAATGAGCAGTTCTTC.

J is TRBJ1-1 and V is TRBV5-4; D perhaps matches TRBD1 (6 bases). Germline lookup yields CDR1 SGHNT and CDR2 YYREEE (reference sequence). The CDR3 consists of 15 residues. With 3 bases removed from V and 2 bases from J, the gap between germline ends came to 14 bases. This chain's CDR3 is CASSSPQDSNTEAFF. The CDR3 DNA is TGTGCCAGCAGCTCCCCCCAGGACAGCAACACTGAAGCTTTCTTT.

The DNA for the CDR3 is TGTGCCAGCAGCGTGAGCACCGGGGAGCTGTTTTTT. This translates into CASSVSTGELFF. This chain uses TRBV7-3 with TRBJ2-2, with D hard to call. Germline CDR1 is SGHTA and CDR2 is FQGTGA. Deletions cut 5 bases from V and 4 bases from J, with 5 bases between. The CDR3 spans 12 residues.